The clone carrying this T cell receptor beta chain showed up just once. As yet, its antigen is unknown. The junction shows a germline mismatch at one end, possibly a read error. The sample belongs to a study of cytomegalovirus exposure and HLA in healthy donors. General study results and limits: When analyzed later, a missense DCLRE1C variant was found to be linked to TCR beta V- and J-gene trimming. CMV serostatus was the sole immune exposure information available.

A multiplex PCR was run with 60 Vbeta primers and 13 Jbeta primers. Profiling relied on immunoSEQ multiplex PCR, and the TCRdb table lists in-frame clones only, not all of them. The data contain roughly 170,000 clones, about 73% of them seen just once; the ten biggest clones take up around 14%. This CDR3 region has 13 residues. Per the germline V gene, CDR1 is KGHSH and CDR2 is LQKENI. Sequenced input: PBMCs. The chain recombines TRBV18 with TRBJ1-5, with D maybe TRBD1 (5 bases). The receptor's source is a woman in her forties or fifties in good health and CMV-seropositive. DNA of the CDR3: TGTGCCAGCTCACGGGGGGAAAATCGGCCCCAGCATTTT. As protein: CASSRGENRPQHF.